This paragraph reports one T cell receptor (beta chain). What it binds is unknown. Trimming took 0 bases from V and 8 from J, leaving 17 bases between them. Germline V gives CDR1 SGDLS, CDR2 YYNGEE. The CDR3 contains 15 residues. The authors ran a second PCR of 7 to 11 cycles using a sample-barcoded 5' primer and a J-beta primer mix. Each TCR beta cDNA got a 12-nucleotide random molecular identifier. MiXCR, applied by TCRdb to the 5' RACE reads, yields one record per CDR3 protein. The sample has about 680,000 distinct CDR3 sequences, more than 40% seen once. These data come from a study of blood T cells in healthy people across ages. Points from the study as a whole: Shifts in expanded clonotypes may have been confounded by donor CMV status, which was unknown.

The authors isolated at least 6 million PBMCs per sample. At least 6 micrograms of total RNA were extracted per sample. This chain links TRBV9 with TRBJ1-2, with D uncertain. The sequence derives from a woman aged 60-70 years in good health. Sequenced: blood. The CDR3 spells CASSVAYGSHGGYTF. The CDR3, as DNA: TGTGCCAGCAGCGTAGCCTACGGCAGTCATGGGGGCTACACCTTC.